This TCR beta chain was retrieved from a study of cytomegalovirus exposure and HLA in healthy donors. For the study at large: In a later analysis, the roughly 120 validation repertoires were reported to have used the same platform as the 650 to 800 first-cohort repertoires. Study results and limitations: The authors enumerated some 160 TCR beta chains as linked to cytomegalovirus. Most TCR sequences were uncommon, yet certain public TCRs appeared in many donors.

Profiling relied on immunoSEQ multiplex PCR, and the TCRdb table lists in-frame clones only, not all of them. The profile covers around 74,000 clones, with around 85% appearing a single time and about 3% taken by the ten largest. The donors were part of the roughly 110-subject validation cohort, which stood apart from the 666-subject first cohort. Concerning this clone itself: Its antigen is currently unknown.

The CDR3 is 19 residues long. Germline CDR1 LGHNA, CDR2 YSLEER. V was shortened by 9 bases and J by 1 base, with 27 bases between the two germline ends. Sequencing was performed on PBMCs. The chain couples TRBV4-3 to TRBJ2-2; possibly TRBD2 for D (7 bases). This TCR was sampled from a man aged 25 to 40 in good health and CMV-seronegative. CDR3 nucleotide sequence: TGCGCCAGAAAGAAAGTGGGGGCGCCGGGACTAAAGAACACCGGGGAGCTGTTTTTT. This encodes CARKKVGAPGLKNTGELFF.